The 10 T cell receptor beta chains presented below share a single source sample, sequenced in a study of post-analysis software for immune sequencing data. TCR beta cDNA libraries had unique molecular identifiers. MiXCR, applied by TCRdb to the PCR reads, yields one record per CDR3 protein. The sample lists about 400,000 distinct CDR3 sequences; less than 35% were seen once. These receptors' antigens are unknown. Study-wide points: Patients used several TRBV segments, including TRBV5-6, TRBV5-1 and TRBV20-1, more often than controls.

The source material was blood. Receptors were obtained from a girl under 18 with multiple sclerosis.

J is TRBJ2-6 and V is TRBV12-3 or TRBV12-4; D might be TRBD1 (5 bases). Trimming removed 6 bases at V and 0 bases at J, with 12 bases between. The CDR3 contains 16 residues. The CDR3 DNA reads as TGTGCCAGCAGAGAGTTGGGGCGCTCTGGGGCCAACGTCCTGACTTTC. This sequence encodes CASRELGRSGANVLTF.

With regard to this clonotype: This may arise from a read error, as a much more abundant clone is one base away. The V call is TRBV24-1, the J call TRBJ2-1; no clear D. In germline, CDR1 is KGHDR, CDR2 SFDVKD. CDR3 length: 15 amino acids. The CDR3 coding sequence is TGTGTCACCAGTGACTCCCGGCAACCTTACAATGAGCAGTTCTTC. Protein: CVTSDSRQPYNEQFF.

The rearrangement joins TRBV20-1 to TRBJ1-2, with D tentatively TRBD1 (5 bases). Deletions cut 0 bases from V and 3 bases from J, with 8 bases between. The CDR3 contains 13 residues. Germline V gives CDR1 DFQATT, CDR2 SNEGSKA (reference sequence). The CDR3 DNA reads as TGCAGTGCTAGAGATTGGGACGACTATGGCTACACCTTC. This sequence encodes CSARDWDDYGYTF.

This clonotype was observed many times. This chain uses TRBV7-2 with TRBJ1-2; D perhaps matches TRBD1 (5 bases). This CDR3 contains 12 residues. V was shortened by 3 bases and J by 6 bases, with 8 bases between the two germline ends. Germline values: CDR1 SGHTA, CDR2 FQGNSA. The CDR3 DNA sequence: TGTGCCAGCAGCTTCGAAGGGGATGGCTACACCTTC. It is translated as CASSFEGDGYTF. The complete variable domain, with remaining parts taken from reference TRBV7-2 and TRBJ1-2, reads GAGVSQSPSNKVTEKGKDVELRCDPISGHTALYWYRQSLGQGLEFLIYFQGNSAPDKSGLPSDRFSAERTGGSVSTLTIQRTQQEDSAVYLCASSFEGDGYTFGSGTRLTVV.

This chain links TRBV27 with TRBJ2-7; 8 bases fit TRBD1. Germline assignment: CDR1 MNHEY and CDR2 SMNVEV (reference sequence). J was trimmed by 2 bases and V by 5 bases; bases with no gene match: 11. The CDR3 length is 16 residues. The CDR3 nucleotides are TGTGCCAGCAGTCTATTACCCGGACAGGGAACCTACGAGCAGTACTTC. It codes for CASSLLPGQGTYEQYF.

In its sample, this clonotype was seen a few times. The gene calls are TRBV11-2 and TRBJ2-5, with 8 bases lining up with TRBD1. J lost 1 base, V lost 5 bases, and 6 bases had no gene match. The CDR3 runs 15 residues. CDR1 is SGHAT, CDR2 FQNNGV, per germline. CDR3 region: CASSPDRVSQETQYF. The CDR3 coding sequence is TGTGCCAGCAGCCCGGACAGGGTTAGCCAAGAGACCCAGTACTTC.

The table lists this clonotype with a few counts. J is TRBJ1-5 and V is TRBV14, with D possibly TRBD1 on 5 matching bases. The germline CDR1 and CDR2 sequences are SGHDN and FVKESK. Trimming cost V 2 bases and J 2 bases, with 10 bases left between them. This CDR3 comprises 15 residues. CDR3 loop: CASSQSGTGNQPQHF. The CDR3 coding sequence is TGTGCCAGCAGCCAATCTGGGACGGGCAATCAGCCCCAGCATTTT. The entire variable domain, with the rest obtained from reference TRBV14 and TRBJ1-5, is as follows: EAGVTQFPSHSVIEKGQTVTLRCDPISGHDNLYWYRRVMGKEIKFLLHFVKESKQDESGMPNNRFLAERTGGTYSTLKVQPAELEDSGVYFCASSQSGTGNQPQHFGDGTRLSIL.

In the case of this clonotype: At one boundary the junction diverges from the germline segment, which might be a read error. The genes are TRBV6-6 and TRBJ1-2, with D perhaps matching TRBD1 (6 bases). This CDR3 spans 15 amino acids. Germline-derived CDR1 and CDR2 are MNHNY and SVGAGI (reference sequence). The CDR3 protein is CANSYDETGNYGYTF. The CDR3 DNA sequence: TGTGCCAACAGTTACGACGAGACAGGCAACTATGGCTACACCTTC.

This clonotype was seen only a few times. The V and J genes are TRBV3-1 and TRBJ2-3, with D hard to call. Looked up from germline, CDR1 is LGHDT and CDR2 is YNNKEL (reference sequence). V lost 3 bases to trimming and J lost 0 bases, with 7 bases between them. The CDR3 is 14 residues long. CDR3 coding DNA: TGTGCCAGCAGCCAGGGGTTTAGCACAGATACGCAGTATTTT. It is translated as CASSQGFSTDTQYF.

This rearrangement joins TRBV5-1 to TRBJ2-5; 12 nucleotides agree with TRBD2. V was pared by 4 bases and J by 5 bases, with 9 bases of the junction left unmatched. In germline, CDR1 is SGHRS, CDR2 YFSETQ. This CDR3 contains 16 residues. The CDR3 region has the DNA TGCGCCAGCAGCGACGGACTAGCGGGGTCGATGGAGACCCAGTACTTC. It yields the protein CASSDGLAGSMETQYF.